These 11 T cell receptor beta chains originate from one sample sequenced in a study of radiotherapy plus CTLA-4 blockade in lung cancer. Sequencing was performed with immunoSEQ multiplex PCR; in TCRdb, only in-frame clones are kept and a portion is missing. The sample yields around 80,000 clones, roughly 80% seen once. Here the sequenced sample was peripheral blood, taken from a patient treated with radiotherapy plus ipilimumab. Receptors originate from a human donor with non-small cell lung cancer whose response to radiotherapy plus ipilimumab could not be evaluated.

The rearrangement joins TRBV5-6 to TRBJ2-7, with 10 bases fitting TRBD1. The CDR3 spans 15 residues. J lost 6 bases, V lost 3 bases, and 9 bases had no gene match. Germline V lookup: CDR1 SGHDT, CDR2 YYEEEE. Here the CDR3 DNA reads TGTGCCAGCAGCTGGGGACAGGGGAACTCTCTCGAGCAGTACTTC. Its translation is CASSWGQGNSLEQYF.

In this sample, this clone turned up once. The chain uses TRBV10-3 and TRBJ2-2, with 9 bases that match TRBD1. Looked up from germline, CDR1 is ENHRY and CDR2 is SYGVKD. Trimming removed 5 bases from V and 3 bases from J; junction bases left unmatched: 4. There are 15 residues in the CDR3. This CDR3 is CAISPGTGYTGELFF. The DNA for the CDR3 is TGTGCCATCAGTCCCGGGACAGGGTACACCGGGGAGCTGTTTTTT.

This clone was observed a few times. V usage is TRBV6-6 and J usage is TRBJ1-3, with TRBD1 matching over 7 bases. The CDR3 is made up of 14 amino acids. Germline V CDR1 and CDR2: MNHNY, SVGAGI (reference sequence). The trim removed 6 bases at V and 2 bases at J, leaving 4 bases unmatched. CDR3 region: CASSPDRAGNTIYF. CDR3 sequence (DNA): TGTGCCAGCAGCCCAGACAGGGCTGGAAACACCATATATTTT.

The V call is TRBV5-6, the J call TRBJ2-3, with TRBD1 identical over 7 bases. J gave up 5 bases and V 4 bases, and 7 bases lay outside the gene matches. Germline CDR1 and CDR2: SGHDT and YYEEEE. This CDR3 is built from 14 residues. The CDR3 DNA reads TGTGCCAGCAGCGTGGACAGGCAGAGAGATACGCAGTATTTT. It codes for CASSVDRQRDTQYF.

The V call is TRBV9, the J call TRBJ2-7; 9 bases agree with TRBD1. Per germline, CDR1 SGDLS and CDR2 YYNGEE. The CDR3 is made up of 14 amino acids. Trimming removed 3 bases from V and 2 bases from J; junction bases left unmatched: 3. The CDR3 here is CASSGGDRAYEQYF. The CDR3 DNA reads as TGTGCCAGCAGCGGTGGGGACAGGGCCTACGAGCAGTACTTC.

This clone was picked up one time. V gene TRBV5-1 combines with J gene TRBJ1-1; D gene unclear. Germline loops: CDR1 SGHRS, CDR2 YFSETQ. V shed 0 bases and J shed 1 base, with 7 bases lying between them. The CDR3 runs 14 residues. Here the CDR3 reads CASSLDARNTEAFF. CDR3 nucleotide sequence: TGCGCCAGCAGCTTGGACGCGAGGAACACTGAAGCTTTCTTT.

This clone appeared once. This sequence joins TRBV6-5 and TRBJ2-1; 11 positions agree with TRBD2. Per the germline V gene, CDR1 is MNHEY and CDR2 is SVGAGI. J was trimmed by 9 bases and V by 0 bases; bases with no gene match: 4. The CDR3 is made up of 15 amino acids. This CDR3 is CASSYSLAGGREQFF. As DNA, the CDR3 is TGTGCCAGCAGTTACTCTCTAGCGGGGGGTCGTGAGCAGTTCTTC.

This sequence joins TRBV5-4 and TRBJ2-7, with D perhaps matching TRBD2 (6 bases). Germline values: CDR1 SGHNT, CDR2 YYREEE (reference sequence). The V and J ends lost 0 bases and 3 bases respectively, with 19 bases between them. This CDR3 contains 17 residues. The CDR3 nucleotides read TGTGCCAGCAGCTTGGTCGGGGCGCTTAGCGGCGGCTACGAGCAGTACTTC. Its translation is CASSLVGALSGGYEQYF.

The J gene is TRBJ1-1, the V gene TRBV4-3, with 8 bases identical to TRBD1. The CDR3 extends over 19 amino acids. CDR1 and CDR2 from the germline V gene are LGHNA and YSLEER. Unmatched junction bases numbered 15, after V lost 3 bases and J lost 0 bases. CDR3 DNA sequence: TGCGCCAGCAGCCAGGGTATTCAGGGACAGGTGTTCATGAACACTGAAGCTTTCTTT. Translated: CASSQGIQGQVFMNTEAFF.

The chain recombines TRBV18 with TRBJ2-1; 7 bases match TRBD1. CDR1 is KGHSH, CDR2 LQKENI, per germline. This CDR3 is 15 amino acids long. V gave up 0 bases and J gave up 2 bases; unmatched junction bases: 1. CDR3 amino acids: CASSPPQGAYNEQFF. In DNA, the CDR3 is TGTGCCAGCTCACCACCCCAGGGGGCCTACAATGAGCAGTTCTTC. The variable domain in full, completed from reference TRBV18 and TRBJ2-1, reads NAGVMQNPRHLVRRRGQEARLRCSPMKGHSHVYWYRQLPEEGLKFMVYLQKENIIDESGMPKERFSAEFPKEGPSILRIQQVVRGDSAAYFCASSPPQGAYNEQFFGPGTRLTVL.

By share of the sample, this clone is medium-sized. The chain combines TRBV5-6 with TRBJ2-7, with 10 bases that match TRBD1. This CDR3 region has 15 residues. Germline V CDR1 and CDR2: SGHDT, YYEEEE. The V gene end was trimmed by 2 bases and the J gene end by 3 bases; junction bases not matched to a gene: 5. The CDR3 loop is CASSFGDRGLYEQYF. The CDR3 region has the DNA TGTGCCAGCAGCTTCGGAGACAGGGGGCTCTACGAGCAGTACTTC. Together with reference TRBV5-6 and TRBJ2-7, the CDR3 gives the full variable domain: DAGVTQSPTHLIKTRGQQVTLRCSPKSGHDTVSWYQQALGQGPQFIFQYYEEEERQRGNFPDRFSGHQFPNYSSELNVNALLLGDSALYLCASSFGDRGLYEQYFGPGTRLTVT.